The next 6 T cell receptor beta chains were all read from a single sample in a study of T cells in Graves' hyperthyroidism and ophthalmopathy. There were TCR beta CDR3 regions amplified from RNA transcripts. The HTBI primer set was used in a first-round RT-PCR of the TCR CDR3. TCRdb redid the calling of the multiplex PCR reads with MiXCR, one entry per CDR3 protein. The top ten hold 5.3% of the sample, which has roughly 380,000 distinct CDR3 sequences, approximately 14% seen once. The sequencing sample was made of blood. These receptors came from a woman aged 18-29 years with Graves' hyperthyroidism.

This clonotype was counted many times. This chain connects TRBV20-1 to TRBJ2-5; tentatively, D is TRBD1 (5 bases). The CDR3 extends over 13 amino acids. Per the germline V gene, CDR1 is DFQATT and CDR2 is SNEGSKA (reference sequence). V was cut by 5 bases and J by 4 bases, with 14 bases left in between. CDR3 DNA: TGCAGTGCTCTAAGGGGCGGTGGAGAGACCCAGTACTTC. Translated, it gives CSALRGGGETQYF.

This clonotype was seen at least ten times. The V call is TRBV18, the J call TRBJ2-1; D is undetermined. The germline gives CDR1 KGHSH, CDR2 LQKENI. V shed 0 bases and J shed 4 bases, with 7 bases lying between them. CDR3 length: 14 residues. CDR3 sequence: CASSPPVAYNEQFF. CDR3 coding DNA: TGTGCCAGCTCACCACCCGTCGCATACAATGAGCAGTTCTTC.

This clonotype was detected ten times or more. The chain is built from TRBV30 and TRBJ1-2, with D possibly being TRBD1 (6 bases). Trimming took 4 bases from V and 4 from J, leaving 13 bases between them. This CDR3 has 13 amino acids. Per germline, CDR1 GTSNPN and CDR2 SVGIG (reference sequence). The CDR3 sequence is CAWTAGEGYGYTF. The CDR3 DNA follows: TGTGCCTGGACTGCAGGGGAGGGCTATGGCTACACCTTC.

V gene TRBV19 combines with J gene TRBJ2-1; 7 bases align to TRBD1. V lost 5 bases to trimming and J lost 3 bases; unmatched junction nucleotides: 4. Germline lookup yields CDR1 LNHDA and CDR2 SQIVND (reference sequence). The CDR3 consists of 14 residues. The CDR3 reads CASSRTGNYNEQFF. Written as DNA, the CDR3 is TGTGCCAGTAGTCGGACAGGTAACTACAATGAGCAGTTCTTC.

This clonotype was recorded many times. The CDR3 protein is CASSLFAAGLAGYEQYF. The CDR3 bases are TGTGCCAGCAGCTTGTTCGCGGCGGGACTAGCGGGCTACGAGCAGTACTTC. The chain carries TRBV5-5 and TRBJ2-7; 12 positions match TRBD2. Trimming at V came to 1 base and at J to 3 bases, leaving 8 bases not matched to a gene. The length of the CDR3 is 17 residues. Germline CDR1 reads SGHKS; CDR2 reads YYEKEE (reference sequence).

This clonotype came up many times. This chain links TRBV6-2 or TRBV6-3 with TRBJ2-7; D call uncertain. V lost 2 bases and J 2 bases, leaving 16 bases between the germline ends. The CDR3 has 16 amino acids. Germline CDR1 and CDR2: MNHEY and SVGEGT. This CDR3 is CASSYEFSLVTYEQYF. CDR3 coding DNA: TGTGCCAGCAGTTACGAATTCAGCTTAGTCACCTACGAGCAGTACTTC.